These 6 T cell receptor beta chains were sequenced from one sample in a study of T cell responses to AZD1222 COVID-19 vaccine. TCRdb keeps only in-frame clones here, not all; method: immunoSEQ multiplex PCR. The sample has approximately 150,000 clones, roughly 90% seen once. Specimen: peripheral blood, collected on day 0 of AZD1222 vaccination. The receptors originated from an adult in good health.

The J gene is TRBJ2-7, the V gene TRBV19, with D unresolved. The ends were cut back, 8 bases at V and 1 base at J, with 9 bases in the middle. Germline values: CDR1 LNHDA, CDR2 SQIVND (reference sequence). The CDR3 is 12 amino acids. CDR3 in DNA: TGTGCCAGTGGGTTCAGTTCCTACGAGCAGTACTTC. Amino acid sequence: CASGFSSYEQYF.

This clone has just one count. V usage is TRBV4-1 and J usage is TRBJ2-3, with TRBD2 matching 9 bases. The V and J ends lost 0 bases and 2 bases, in that order; junction bases with no gene match: 6. CDR1 and CDR2 from the germline V gene are MGHRA and YSYEKL. CDR3 length: 17 residues. CDR3 coding DNA: TGCGCCAGCAGCCAAGATATTCGGACTAGCGCCACAGATACGCAGTATTTT. Its protein product is CASSQDIRTSATDTQYF.

The chain links TRBV18 to TRBJ1-1; D remains ambiguous. Germline CDR1 KGHSH, CDR2 LQKENI. This CDR3 has 15 residues. V lost 0 bases, J lost 4 bases, and 12 bases lay in between. The CDR3 loop is CASSPPPRGSTEAFF. The CDR3 DNA reads as TGTGCCAGCTCACCACCGCCCCGGGGTAGCACTGAAGCTTTCTTT.

CDR3 nucleotides: TGTGCCAGTAGTATAGGTACCGGCGATACGCAGTATTTT. This encodes CASSIGTGDTQYF. The chain has TRBV19 and TRBJ2-3, with D unresolved. Germline V lookup: CDR1 LNHDA, CDR2 SQIVND (reference sequence). Trimming shortened V by 1 base and J by 6 bases, and 8 bases separated the two germline ends. The length of the CDR3 is 13 residues.

Remarks on this clone: One end of the junction varies from germline; a read error may be responsible. The chain has TRBV27 and TRBJ2-7; 9 bases fit TRBD2. Per germline, CDR1 MNHEY and CDR2 SMNVEV (reference sequence). CDR3 length: 15 residues. The CDR3 spells CASSATPGLAYDQYF. CDR3 nucleotide sequence: TGTGCCAGCAGTGCCACTCCGGGACTAGCCTACGATCAGTACTTC.

The CDR3, as DNA: TGTGCCAGTAGTATATACTCGGGAGGGGGCAATCAGCCCCAGCATTTT. It specifies CASSIYSGGGNQPQHF. The V gene is TRBV19, the J gene TRBJ1-5; D is perhaps TRBD1 (5 bases). This CDR3 has 16 residues. CDR1 and CDR2 from the germline V gene are LNHDA and SQIVND (reference sequence). Trimming cost V 2 bases and J 2 bases, with 13 bases left between them.